This T cell receptor beta chain comes out of a study of T cells expressing NK-cell markers. About the research overall: Cells sorted as CD3+CD56+NKG2C+, CD3+CD56+NKG2C- and CD3+CD56-NKG2C+ T cells supplied the TCR beta repertoires.

The CDR3 is 15 amino acids. For each CDR3 protein, TCRdb gives one entry from its re-call of the 5' RACE reads, without DNA. The sample has 500,000 or so distinct CDR3 sequences. The sample was blood T cells: a sorted CD56 or NKG2C T cell subset, CD4+ or CD8+ T cells, or bulk PBMC T cells (not recorded which). The chain joins TRBV12-3 or TRBV12-4 to TRBJ2-2; as DNA is missing, the TRBD2 call by TCRdb cannot be tested. This receptor was obtained from a man aged 18 to 29 in good health. The CDR3 spells CASREASGFTGELFF.